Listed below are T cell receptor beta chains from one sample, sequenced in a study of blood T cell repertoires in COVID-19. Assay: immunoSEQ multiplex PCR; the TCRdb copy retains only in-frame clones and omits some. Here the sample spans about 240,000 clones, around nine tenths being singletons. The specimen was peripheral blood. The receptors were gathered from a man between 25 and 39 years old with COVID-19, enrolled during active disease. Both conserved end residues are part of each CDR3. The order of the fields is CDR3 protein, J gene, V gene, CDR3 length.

CDR3: CASTRSYVQGVEGYTF
J: TRBJ1-2
V: TRBV28
length: 16

CDR3: CASSLGRDYGYTF
J: TRBJ1-2
V: TRBV11-2
length: 13

CDR3: CASSYGLGQGYEQYF
J: TRBJ2-7
V: TRBV6-5
length: 15

CDR3: CASSSPGVEKLFF
J: TRBJ1-4
V: TRBV12-3/TRBV12-4
length: 13

CDR3: CASSQVSGGLSNSPLHF
J: TRBJ1-6
V: TRBV3-1/TRBV3-2
length: 17

CDR3: CASNQGVTEAFF
J: TRBJ1-1
V: TRBV6-6
length: 12

CDR3: CASSPDIGRGNQPQHF
J: TRBJ1-5
V: TRBV11-2
length: 16

CDR3: CASSPDRSYYGYTF
J: TRBJ1-2
V: TRBV3-1/TRBV3-2
length: 14

CDR3: CASSVGTGAYEQYF
J: TRBJ2-7
V: TRBV9
length: 14

CDR3: CASSQETGRTGNTIYF
J: TRBJ1-3
V: TRBV3-1/TRBV3-2
length: 16

CDR3: CASSLLRDTSGGALNEQFF
J: TRBJ2-1
V: TRBV5-6
length: 19

CDR3: CSASTETGRYGYTF
J: TRBJ1-2
V: TRBV20-1
length: 14

CDR3: CASSQVNSGGYNEQFF
J: TRBJ2-1
V: TRBV3-1/TRBV3-2
length: 16

CDR3: CATADYPTDHTQYF
J: TRBJ2-3
V: TRBV19
length: 14

CDR3: CAISDSTSNTGELFF
J: TRBJ2-2
V: TRBV10-3
length: 15

CDR3: CASSLQGTGNTIYF
J: TRBJ1-3
V: TRBV5-1
length: 14

CDR3: CASSRLGGSWDGYTF
J: TRBJ1-2
V: TRBV7-9
length: 15

CDR3: CASSLAGAGPYNEQFF
J: TRBJ2-1
V: TRBV7-6
length: 16

CDR3: CASSFGTPGNTIYF
J: TRBJ1-3
V: TRBV7-2
length: 14

CDR3: CASSGLAGDPRTDTQYF
J: TRBJ2-3
V: TRBV2
length: 17

CDR3: CASRTGKDNSPLHF
J: TRBJ1-6
V: TRBV5-4
length: 14

CDR3: CASSPPQYRSSYNSPLHF
J: TRBJ1-6
V: TRBV6-4
length: 18

CDR3: CAWSPADTQYF
J: TRBJ2-3
V: TRBV30
length: 11

CDR3: CASSSPWGRTNTGELFF
J: TRBJ2-2
V: TRBV3-1/TRBV3-2
length: 17

CDR3: CASSSGTGRRAGYTF
J: TRBJ1-2
V: TRBV27
length: 15

CDR3: CASSFHSGNTIYF
J: TRBJ1-3
V: TRBV25-1
length: 13

CDR3: CASSLQGYTEAFF
J: TRBJ1-1
V: TRBV28
length: 13

CDR3: CASSRTGQSNQPQHF
J: TRBJ1-5
V: TRBV6-5
length: 15

CDR3: CASSGTGQGNTEAFF
J: TRBJ1-1
V: TRBV5-1
length: 15

CDR3: CASSRYRENYGYTF
J: TRBJ1-2
V: TRBV6-5
length: 14

CDR3: CAWDRESSSEQYF
J: TRBJ2-7
V: TRBV30
length: 13

CDR3: CASSYMVGSREYGYTF
J: TRBJ1-2
V: TRBV6-5
length: 16

CDR3: CASSQDPGQGGQPQHF
J: TRBJ1-5
V: TRBV3-1/TRBV3-2
length: 16

CDR3: CASSPPGTIGTGELFF
J: TRBJ2-2
V: TRBV18
length: 16

CDR3: CASSSRQGARGNQPQHF
J: TRBJ1-5
V: TRBV19
length: 17

CDR3: CASSSGQGLTDTQYF
J: TRBJ2-3
V: TRBV7-7
length: 15

CDR3: CASSGTGSDTQYF
J: TRBJ2-3
V: TRBV5-4
length: 13

CDR3: CASSLGQQIHEQFF
J: TRBJ2-1
V: TRBV11-3
length: 14

CDR3: CASSQGQGGSTEAFF
J: TRBJ1-1
V: TRBV19
length: 15

CDR3: CASSSLTTNEKLFF
J: TRBJ1-4
V: TRBV27
length: 14

CDR3: CASSFGTGYEQYF
J: TRBJ2-7
V: TRBV12-3/TRBV12-4
length: 13

CDR3: CASSRQGITEAFF
J: TRBJ1-1
V: TRBV6-5
length: 13

CDR3: CASSQDTANYGYTF
J: TRBJ1-2
V: TRBV4-2
length: 14

CDR3: CASSSTAGTGGHEQYF
J: TRBJ2-7
V: TRBV5-6
length: 16